The present TCR beta chain was sequenced within a study of T-cell reconstitution after alpha-beta-depleted transplantation in children. Whole-study results and caveats: About two months after transplant, alpha-beta T cells reportedly came from several hundred expanded graft clones. Among T cells one year after transplant, newly produced cells accounted for most counts and diversity.

This clonotype was counted at least ten times. The antigen remains undetermined. This CDR3 is 16 amino acids long. The V gene end was trimmed by 6 bases and the J gene end by 0 bases; junction bases not matched to a gene: 5. A TCRbeta library incorporating unique molecular identifiers was prepared. TCRdb recomputed calls from the PCR reads with MiXCR, one row per CDR3 protein. The table includes 550,000 to 800,000 distinct CDR3 sequences, around 13% detected once. This receptor was taken from a girl aged 2 to 9 with congenital amegakaryocytic thrombocytopenia, due to receive a stem cell transplant. This sequence joins TRBV12-3 or TRBV12-4 and TRBJ2-7, with 13 bases that match TRBD2. Sequencing was performed on PBMCs, taken before TCRalphabeta/CD19-depleted stem cell transplant. The CDR3 DNA reads as TGTGCCAGCAGCGGGACTAGCGGGAAGAACTCCTACGAGCAGTACTTC. Protein sequence: CASSGTSGKNSYEQYF.